In its sample, the clone carrying this T cell receptor (beta chain) was seen many times. From germline, CDR1 is SGHDN and CDR2 FVKESK. The V and J ends lost 5 bases and 6 bases, in that order; junction bases with no gene match: 4. The CDR3 length is 12 residues. The record originates from a study of blood T cell repertoires in COVID-19. Authors' processing steps: Scientists estimated how many nucleated cells there were by amplifying reference gene primers. TCRdb's copy holds only in-frame clones and misses some; the assay was immunoSEQ multiplex PCR. V, J and clone size were drawn from that table, and D and trimming were deduced from the DNA. The sample records over 70,000 clones, approximately 71% being singletons.

This TCR was recovered from a man between 65 and 85 years old with COVID-19, enrolled during active disease. The chain is built from TRBV14 and TRBJ2-7; 7 bases match TRBD1. Sequencing was done on a sample of peripheral blood. Here the CDR3 reads CASSNRGGEQYF. CDR3 nucleotides: TGTGCCAGCAGCAACAGGGGTGGCGAGCAGTACTTC.